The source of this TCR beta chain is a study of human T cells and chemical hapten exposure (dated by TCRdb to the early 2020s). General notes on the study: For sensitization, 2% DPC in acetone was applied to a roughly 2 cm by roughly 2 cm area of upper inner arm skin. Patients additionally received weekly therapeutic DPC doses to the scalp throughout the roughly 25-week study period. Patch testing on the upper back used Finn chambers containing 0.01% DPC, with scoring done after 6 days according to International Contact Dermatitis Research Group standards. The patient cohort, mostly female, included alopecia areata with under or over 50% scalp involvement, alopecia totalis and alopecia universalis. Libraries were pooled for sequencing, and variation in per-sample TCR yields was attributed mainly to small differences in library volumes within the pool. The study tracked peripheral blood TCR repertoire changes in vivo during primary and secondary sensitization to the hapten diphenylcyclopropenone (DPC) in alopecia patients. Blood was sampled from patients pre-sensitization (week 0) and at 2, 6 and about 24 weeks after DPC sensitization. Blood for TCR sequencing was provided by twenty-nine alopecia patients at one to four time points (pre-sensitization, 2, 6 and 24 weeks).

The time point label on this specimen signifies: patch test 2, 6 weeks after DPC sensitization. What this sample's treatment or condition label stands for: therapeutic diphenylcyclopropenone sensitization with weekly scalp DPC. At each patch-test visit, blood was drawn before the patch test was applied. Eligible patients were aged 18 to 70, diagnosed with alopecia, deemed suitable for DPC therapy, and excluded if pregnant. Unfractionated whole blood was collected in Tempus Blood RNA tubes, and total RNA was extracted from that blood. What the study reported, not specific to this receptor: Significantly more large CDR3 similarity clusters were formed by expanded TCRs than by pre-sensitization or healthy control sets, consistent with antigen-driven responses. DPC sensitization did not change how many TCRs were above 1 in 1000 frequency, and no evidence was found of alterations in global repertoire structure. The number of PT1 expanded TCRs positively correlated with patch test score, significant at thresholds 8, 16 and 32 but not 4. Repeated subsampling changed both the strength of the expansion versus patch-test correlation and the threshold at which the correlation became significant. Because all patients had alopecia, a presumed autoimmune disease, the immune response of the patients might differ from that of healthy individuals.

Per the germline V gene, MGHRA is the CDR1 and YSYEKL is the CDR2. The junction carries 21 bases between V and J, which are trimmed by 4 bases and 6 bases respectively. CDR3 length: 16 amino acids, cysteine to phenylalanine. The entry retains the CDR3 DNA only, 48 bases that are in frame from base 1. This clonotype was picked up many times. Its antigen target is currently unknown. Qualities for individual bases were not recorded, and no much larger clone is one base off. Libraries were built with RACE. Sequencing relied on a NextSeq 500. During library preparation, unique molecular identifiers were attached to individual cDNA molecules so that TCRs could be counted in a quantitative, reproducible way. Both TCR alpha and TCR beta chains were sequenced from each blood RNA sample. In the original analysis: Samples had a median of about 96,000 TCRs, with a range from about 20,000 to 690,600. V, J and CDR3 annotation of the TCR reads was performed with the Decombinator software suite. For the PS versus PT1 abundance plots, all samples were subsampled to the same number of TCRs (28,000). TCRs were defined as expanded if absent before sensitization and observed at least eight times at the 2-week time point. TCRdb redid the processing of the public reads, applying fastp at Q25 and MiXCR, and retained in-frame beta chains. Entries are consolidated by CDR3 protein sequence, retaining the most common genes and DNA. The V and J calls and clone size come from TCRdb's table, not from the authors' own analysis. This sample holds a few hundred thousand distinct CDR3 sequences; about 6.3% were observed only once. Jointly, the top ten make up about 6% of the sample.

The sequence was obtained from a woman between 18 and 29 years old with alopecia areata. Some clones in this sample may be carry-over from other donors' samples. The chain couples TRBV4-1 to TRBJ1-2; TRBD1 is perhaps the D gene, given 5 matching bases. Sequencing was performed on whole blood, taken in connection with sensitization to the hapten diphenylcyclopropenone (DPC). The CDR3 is CASSRLGGVREDGYTF. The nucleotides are TGCGCCAGCAGCCGCTTGGGTGGTGTCAGGGAGGATGGCTACACCTTC.